Presented here are 3 T cell receptor beta chains from one specimen sequenced in a study of blood T cell repertoires in COVID-19. This table comes from immunoSEQ multiplex PCR, and its TCRdb copy is limited to in-frame clones, with some not included. The sample lists 200,000 to 300,000 clones, 86% occurring once. What was sequenced was peripheral blood. The receptors were sampled from an elderly woman with COVID-19, enrolled during active disease.

The V gene is TRBV4-3, the J gene TRBJ1-2, with 8 bases matching TRBD1. The CDR3 is 14 amino acids. In germline, CDR1 is LGHNA, CDR2 YSLEER. The V gene end was trimmed by 6 bases and the J gene end by 4 bases; junction bases not matched to a gene: 7. The CDR3 loop is CASSPAGTGYGYTF. CDR3 sequence (DNA): TGCGCCAGCAGTCCAGCCGGGACAGGCTATGGCTACACCTTC.

The gene calls are TRBV3-1 (or the pseudogene TRBV3-2) and TRBJ1-1; the match to TRBD1 covers 7 bases. This CDR3 is built from 14 residues. The V segment lost 1 base and the J segment 3 bases; nucleotides outside the gene matches: 2. Looked up from germline, CDR1 is LGHDT and CDR2 is YNNKEL (reference sequence). DNA of the CDR3: TGTGCCAGCAGCCAAGCACAGGGGCACACTGAAGCTTTCTTT. It is translated as CASSQAQGHTEAFF.

The chain couples TRBV5-1 to TRBJ1-6; D is perhaps TRBD1 (5 bases). V lost 3 bases and J 6 bases, leaving 13 bases between the germline ends. CDR3 length equals 15 residues. In germline, CDR1 is SGHRS, CDR2 YFSETQ. The CDR3, as DNA: TGCGCCAGCAGCTCCTGGGGGGGTGGTAATTCACCCCTCCACTTT. It encodes CASSSWGGGNSPLHF.